This T cell receptor beta chain was recorded in a study of blood T cell repertoires in COVID-19. Sequencing was performed with immunoSEQ multiplex PCR; in TCRdb, only in-frame clones are kept and a portion is missing. The sample contains 120,000 to 150,000 clones, roughly 76% of which appear only once. This clone was seen only once. Germline assignment: CDR1 LGHDT and CDR2 YNNKEL (reference sequence). V lost 1 base and J 0 bases, leaving 12 bases between the germline ends. CDR3 length: 16 amino acids. Source material: peripheral blood. The TCR originated in a human donor with acute or convalescent COVID-19. The donor label of this sample is uncertain. This sequence joins TRBV3-1 (or the pseudogene TRBV3-2) and TRBJ1-1; D possibly corresponds to TRBD1 (6 bases). In nucleotides, the CDR3 is TGTGCCAGCAGCCAAGTGTTTCAGGGGATGAACACTGAAGCTTTCTTT. It is translated as CASSQVFQGMNTEAFF.